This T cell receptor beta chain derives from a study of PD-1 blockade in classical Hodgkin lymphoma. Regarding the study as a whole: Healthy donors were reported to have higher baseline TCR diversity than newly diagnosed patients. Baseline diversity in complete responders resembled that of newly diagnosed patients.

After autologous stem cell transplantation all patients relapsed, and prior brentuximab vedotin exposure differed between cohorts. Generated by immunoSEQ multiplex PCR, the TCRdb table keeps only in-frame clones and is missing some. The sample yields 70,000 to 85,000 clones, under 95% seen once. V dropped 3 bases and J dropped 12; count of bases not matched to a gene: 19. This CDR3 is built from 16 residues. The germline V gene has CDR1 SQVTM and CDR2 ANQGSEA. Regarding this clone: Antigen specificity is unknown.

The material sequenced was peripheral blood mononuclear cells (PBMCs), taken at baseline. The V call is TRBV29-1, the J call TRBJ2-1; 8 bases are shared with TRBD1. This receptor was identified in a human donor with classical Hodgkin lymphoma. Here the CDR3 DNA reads TGCAGCGTTGACATGGGTACGGGACAGGCGACCAGCGGGCAGTTCTTC. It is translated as CSVDMGTGQATSGQFF.